The sequence of this T cell receptor (beta chain) was determined in a study of blood T cell repertoires in COVID-19. CDR3 length: 16 amino acids. Looked up from germline, CDR1 is SGHDT and CDR2 is YYEEEE. Unmatched junction bases numbered 7, after V lost 4 bases and J lost 3 bases. In the original analysis: Cell counts per sample came from amplifying reference gene primers. Libraries were prepared by immunoSEQ multiplex PCR; TCRdb keeps only in-frame clonotypes and omits some of them. That table supplies the V and J calls and clone size; D and trimming were determined from the DNA. The repertoire has 300,000 to 400,000 clones, about 87% of them found once; the top ten carry roughly 1.7%.

Sequenced: peripheral blood. The chain is built from TRBV5-6 and TRBJ1-6; 7 bases fit TRBD1. The TCR was taken from a woman in her thirties with COVID-19, enrolled during active disease. In DNA, the CDR3 is TGTGCCAGCAGCAACACAGGGGACCGCTATAATTCACCCCTCCACTTT. This encodes CASSNTGDRYNSPLHF.